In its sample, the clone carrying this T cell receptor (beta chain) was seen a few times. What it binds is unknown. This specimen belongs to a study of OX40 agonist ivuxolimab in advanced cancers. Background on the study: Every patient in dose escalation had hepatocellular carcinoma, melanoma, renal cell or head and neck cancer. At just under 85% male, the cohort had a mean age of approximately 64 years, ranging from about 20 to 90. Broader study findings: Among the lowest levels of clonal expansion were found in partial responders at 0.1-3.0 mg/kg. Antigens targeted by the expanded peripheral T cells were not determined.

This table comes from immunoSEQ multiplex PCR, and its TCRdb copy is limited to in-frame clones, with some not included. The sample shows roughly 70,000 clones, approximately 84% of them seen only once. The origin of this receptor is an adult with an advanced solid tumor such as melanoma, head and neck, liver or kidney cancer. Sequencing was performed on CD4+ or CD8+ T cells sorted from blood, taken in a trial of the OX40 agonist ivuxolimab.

The DNA of the CDR3 is TGTGCCAGCAGACTAGCGCTGAACACCGGGGAGCTGTTTTTT. Protein product: CASRLALNTGELFF. The chain recombines TRBV2 with TRBJ2-2; 7 positions agree with TRBD2. Germline loops: CDR1 SNHLY, CDR2 FYNNEI. The CDR3 runs to 14 residues. V trimming: 6 bases; J trimming: 1 base; junction bases outside the gene matches: 2.